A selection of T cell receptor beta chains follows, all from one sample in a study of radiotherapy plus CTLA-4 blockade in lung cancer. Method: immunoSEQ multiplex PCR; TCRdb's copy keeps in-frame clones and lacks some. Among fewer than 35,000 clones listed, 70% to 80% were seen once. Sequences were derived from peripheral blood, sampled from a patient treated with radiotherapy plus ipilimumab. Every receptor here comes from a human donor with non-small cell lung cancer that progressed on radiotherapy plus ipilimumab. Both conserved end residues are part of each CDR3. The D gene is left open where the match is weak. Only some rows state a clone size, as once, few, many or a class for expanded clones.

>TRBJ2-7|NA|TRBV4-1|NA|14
TGCGCCAGCAGCCATTCCACGGGCTCCTACGAGCAGTACTTC
CASSHSTGSYEQYF
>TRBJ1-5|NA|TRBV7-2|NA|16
TGTGCCAGCAGCTTAAGAGGGGGGACCTCTTATCAGCCCCAGCATTTT
CASSLRGGTSYQPQHF
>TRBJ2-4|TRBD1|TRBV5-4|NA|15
TGTGCCAGCAGCTCACCCAGGGGGACCAAAAACATTCAGTACTTC
CASSSPRGTKNIQYF
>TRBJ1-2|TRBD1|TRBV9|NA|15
TGTGCCAGCAGCGTAGAACCGGGACAGGGGGATGGCTACACCTTC
CASSVEPGQGDGYTF
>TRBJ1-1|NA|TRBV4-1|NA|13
TGCGCCAGCAGCCAAGCCCAGGGATTGCAAGCTTTCTTT
CASSQAQGLQAFF
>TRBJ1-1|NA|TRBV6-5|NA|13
TGTGCCAGCAGTTACGCCGAGAACACTGAAGCTTTCTTT
CASSYAENTEAFF
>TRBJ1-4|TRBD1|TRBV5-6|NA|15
TGTGCCAGCAGCTCAGACAGGGCTTATAATGAAAAACTGTTTTTT
CASSSDRAYNEKLFF
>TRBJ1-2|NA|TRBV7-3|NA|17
TGTGCCAGCAGCTTAGGAAGTTCAAGCAGGGAGGTCTATGGCTACACCTTC
CASSLGSSSREVYGYTF
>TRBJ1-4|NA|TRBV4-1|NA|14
TGCGCCAGCAGCCAAGTTGGGACGGATGAAAAACTGTTTTTT
CASSQVGTDEKLFF
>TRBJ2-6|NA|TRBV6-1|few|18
TGTGCCAGCAGTGAGGCGCCGGCCGGGAACTCTGGGGCCAACGTCCTGACTTTC
CASSEAPAGNSGANVLTF